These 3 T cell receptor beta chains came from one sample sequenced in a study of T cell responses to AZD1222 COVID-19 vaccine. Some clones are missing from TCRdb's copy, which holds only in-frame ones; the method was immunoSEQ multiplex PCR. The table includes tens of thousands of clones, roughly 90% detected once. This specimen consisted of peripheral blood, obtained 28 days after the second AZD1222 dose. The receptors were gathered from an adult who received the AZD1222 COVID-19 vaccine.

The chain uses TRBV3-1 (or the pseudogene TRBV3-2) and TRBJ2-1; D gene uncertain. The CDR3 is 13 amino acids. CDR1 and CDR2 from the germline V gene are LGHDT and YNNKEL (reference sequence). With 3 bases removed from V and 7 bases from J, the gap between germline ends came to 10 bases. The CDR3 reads CASSHAAANEQFF. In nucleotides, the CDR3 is TGTGCCAGCAGCCATGCTGCGGCGAATGAGCAGTTCTTC.

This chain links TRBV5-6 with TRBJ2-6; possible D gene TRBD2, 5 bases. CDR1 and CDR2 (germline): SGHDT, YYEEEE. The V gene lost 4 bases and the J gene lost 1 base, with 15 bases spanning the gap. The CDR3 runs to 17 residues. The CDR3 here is CASSLRTDVSGANVLTF. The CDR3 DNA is TGTGCCAGCAGCCTCCGGACTGACGTGTCTGGGGCCAACGTCCTGACTTTC.

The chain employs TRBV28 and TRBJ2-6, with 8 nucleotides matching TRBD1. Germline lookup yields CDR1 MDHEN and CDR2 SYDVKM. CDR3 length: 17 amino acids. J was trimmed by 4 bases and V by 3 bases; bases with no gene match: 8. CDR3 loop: CASSLTGALLGANVLTF. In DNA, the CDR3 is TGTGCCAGCAGTTTGACAGGGGCGCTTCTGGGGGCCAACGTCCTGACTTTC. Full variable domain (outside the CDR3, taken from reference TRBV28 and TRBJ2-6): DVKVTQSSRYLVKRTGEKVFLECVQDMDHENMFWYRQDPGLGLRLIYFSYDVKMKEKGDIPEGYSVSREKKERFSLILESASTNQTSMYLCASSLTGALLGANVLTFGAGSRLTVL.